This note documents a single TCR beta chain sequence. In its sample, this clonotype was seen a few times. Its specific antigen is unknown. The input lacks base qualities; no much larger clone sits a single base away. From the cysteine up to the phenylalanine, the CDR3 has a length of 14 residues. The sequence is cut down to CDR3 DNA, 42 bases in frame from base 1. The junction carries 18 bases between V and J, which are trimmed by 3 bases and 11 bases respectively. CDR1 and CDR2 were assigned from the germline V gene as SGHRS and YFSETQ. Library prep was done by 5' RACE. Sequencing used an Illumina HiSeq 2000. Template switching added a universal primer binding site, and the final cDNA carried a unique molecular identifier that allowed TCR cDNA molecules to be counted accurately. Specific primers in the conserved constant-segment region were used to synthesize first-strand cDNA for the TCR alpha and beta chains. Each cDNA library was double barcoded, with a SMART-Mk sample barcode plus Illumina barcodes, to control for contamination. TruSeq adapter sequences along with Illumina sample barcodes were introduced in two successive PCR steps. The TCR alpha and beta cDNA libraries were sequenced on the Illumina HiSeq platform using custom primers. In the original analysis: MiGEC was used to process raw reads and extract unique molecular identifiers, and MiXCR was used to find CDR3 positions. For each individual, recombination models were inferred using an EM algorithm with the repgenHMM and IGoR tools. Shared clonotype analysis was performed with the tcR package in R, normalizing sharing by the product of cloneset sizes. Out-of-frame nonproductive sequences were analyzed to study raw recombination free of thymic and clonal selection effects. The public reads were run again by TCRdb, first through fastp at Q25 and then through MiXCR, and only productive beta chains were kept. Merged by CDR3 protein, the rows form single entries marked with the most common genes and DNA. These V and J calls rely on TCRdb rather than the paper's analysis. The table for this sample lists 550,000 to 800,000 distinct CDR3 sequences; under 8.5% of them were counted only once. The ten largest clones represent roughly 1.6% of the sample.

Every donor in the study was a healthy Caucasian. Three pairs of female monozygotic twins, all aged about 18 to 30 years, were included in the twin cohort. RNA for TCR libraries was isolated from peripheral blood mononuclear cells. These data are taken from a study of identical twins (TCRdb year 2016). At the level of the whole study: To test whether fetal clonotypes persist, the study used deep sequencing on TCR alpha and beta repertoires from monozygotic twins, unrelated adults of various ages, and cord blood. To rule out contamination, the twin experiments were replicated at different times with different library preparation protocols.

The paper as a whole reports these results and caveats: Because the same donors could not be followed over many years, conclusions were based on cross-sectional statistical analysis. Fewer insertions were carried by abundant cord blood beta clonotypes, a similar but weaker trend appeared in young adult naive repertoires, and no such trend appeared in memory repertoires. Compared with coincidental sharing between unrelated individuals, an excess of low generation-probability sequences was observed among out-of-frame TCR alpha sequences shared between twins. Out-of-frame TCR alpha sharing in monozygotic twins was systematically underestimated by recombination models, whereas sharing between unrelated individuals was in agreement with the recombination models. The excess sharing between twins in beta out-of-frame sequences was weaker because fewer shared sequences reduced the signal-to-noise ratio. Zero-insertion analyses could be partly confounded by invariant T cells such as MAIT and iNKT, though diverse VJ usage argued against such confounding for most clonotypes.

In addition, the sample was reused for a study of yellow fever vaccine responses in identical twins. That second publication adds: The authors reported that the T cell response to vaccination in identical twins appeared partly convergent and partly personalized. Focusing on identical twins, the study followed the T cell clones that responded to the vaccine, and did so with precision.

Material: PBMCs. The sequence is built from TRBV5-1 and TRBJ2-1, with a tentative D gene TRBD2 over 6 matching bases. The receptor was derived from a woman between 18 and 29 years old in good health. The nucleotide sequence is TGCGCCAGCAGCTACTCAGACGGGACTGGCAAGCAGTTCTTC. Its translation reads: CASSYSDGTGKQFF.